Described below is a single T cell receptor (beta chain) sequence and its context. Its antigen is not identified. Measured with immunoSEQ multiplex PCR; TCRdb has only the in-frame clones, and not every one. The sample lists 130,000 to 150,000 clones; around 90% were seen once. The data were taken from a study of cytomegalovirus exposure and HLA in healthy donors. Whole-study findings and limits: Subsequent analysis found a tendency for first-cohort TCR clusters to co-occur within the 120 or so validation repertoires. Reported performance of the classifier showed diagnosis of cytomegalovirus status with high specificity and sensitivity.

Donors were drawn from the approximately 110-subject validation cohort, separate from the roughly 670-subject first cohort. The germline V gene encodes CDR1 WNHNN and CDR2 SYGVQD (reference sequence). Trimming took off 0 bases at V and 2 bases at J, with 7 bases between the two ends. The CDR3 runs to 14 residues. The TCR sequence derives from a young man in good health and CMV-seropositive. The sequencing sample was made of PBMCs. The rearrangement joins TRBV10-1 to TRBJ2-5; no clear D gene. The CDR3 nucleotides read TGCGCCAGCAGTGAGTCGAGTTTTCAAGAGACCCAGTACTTC. Translation: CASSESSFQETQYF.